Following are 21 T cell receptor beta chains from one sample sequenced in a study of blood T cell repertoires in COVID-19. This table comes from immunoSEQ multiplex PCR, and its TCRdb copy is limited to in-frame clones, with some not included. The sample consists of fewer than 200,000 clones, 80% to 90% of them appearing once. Sequencing was carried out using peripheral blood. The receptors come from a man aged 40-49 years who had recovered from COVID-19.

V is TRBV2 and J is TRBJ2-1; D is uncertain. The CDR3 length is 12 residues. CDR1 SNHLY and CDR2 FYNNEI come from the germline V gene. V gave up 10 bases and J gave up 5 bases, with 12 bases separating them. The CDR3, as DNA: TGTGCCAACTCGCCGTCGGACAATGAGCAGTTCTTC. Protein sequence: CANSPSDNEQFF.

The chain links TRBV7-9 to TRBJ1-4, with 8 bases identical to TRBD1. The V gene's germline CDR1 is SEHNR and CDR2 FQNEAQ (reference sequence). The CDR3 has 16 residues. With V trimmed by 1 base and J by 4 bases, 5 bases remained unmatched. Written as DNA, the CDR3 is TGTGCCAGCAGCTTAGGTTGGACAGGGAGTAATGAAAAACTGTTTTTT. Its protein product is CASSLGWTGSNEKLFF. Filled out from reference TRBV7-9 and TRBJ1-4, the complete variable domain reads DTGVSQNPRHKITKRGQNVTFRCDPISEHNRLYWYRQTLGQGPEFLTYFQNEAQLEKSRLLSDRFSAERPKGSFSTLEIQRTEQGDSAMYLCASSLGWTGSNEKLFFGSGTQLSVL.

The chain links TRBV7-2 to TRBJ2-7; the D is unclear. Trimming cost V 5 bases and J 0 bases, with 11 bases left between them. Germline CDR1 and CDR2: SGHTA and FQGNSA. The CDR3 contains 14 residues. The chain's CDR3 is CASSRALGSYEQYF. The CDR3 coding sequence is TGTGCCAGCAGCCGCGCGCTAGGCTCCTACGAGCAGTACTTC.

The CDR3 reads CSASGQGQSGANVLTF. DNA for the CDR3: TGCAGTGCTAGTGGACAGGGCCAGTCTGGGGCCAACGTCCTGACTTTC. The chain joins TRBV20-1 to TRBJ2-6; TRBD1 matches 8 bases. The CDR3 runs to 16 residues. Losses at the gene ends were 3 bases for V and 1 base for J; bases not matched to a gene: 5. The germline CDR1 and CDR2 sequences are DFQATT and SNEGSKA (reference sequence).

The chain recombines TRBV24-1 with TRBJ2-7; TRBD1 matches 9 bases. This CDR3 is built from 16 residues. J gave up 3 bases and V 0 bases, and 5 bases lay outside the gene matches. Germline V lookup: CDR1 KGHDR, CDR2 SFDVKD. In DNA, the CDR3 is TGTGCCACCAGTGATTTGGGGGACAGGGCTTTCTACGAGCAGTACTTC. This codes for CATSDLGDRAFYEQYF.

The chain employs TRBV2 and TRBJ2-5; no clear D. Germline V lookup: CDR1 SNHLY, CDR2 FYNNEI. V shed 4 bases and J shed 5 bases, with 5 bases lying between them. This CDR3 contains 11 residues. The CDR3 sequence: CASSAEETQYF. The CDR3 nucleotides are TGTGCCAGCAGTGCTGAGGAGACCCAGTACTTC.

This chain connects TRBV24-1 to TRBJ2-5; D perhaps matches TRBD1 (5 bases). CDR1 is KGHDR, CDR2 SFDVKD, per germline. V was cut by 4 bases and J by 0 bases, with 11 bases left in between. The CDR3 has 15 amino acids. CDR3 nucleotides: TGTGCCACCAGTGACCTCCGCAGGGACCAAGAGACCCAGTACTTC. The encoded protein is CATSDLRRDQETQYF.

V is TRBV27 and J is TRBJ1-2; TRBD1 agrees at 8 bases. Germline V gene data show CDR1 as MNHEY and CDR2 as SMNVEV (reference sequence). With V trimmed by 10 bases and J by 4 bases, 8 bases remained unmatched. This CDR3 spans 13 amino acids. CDR3 sequence (DNA): TGTGCCACCATGACAGGGGCGGGCTATGGCTACACCTTC. Its protein product is CATMTGAGYGYTF.

This chain uses TRBV4-3 with TRBJ2-5; possible D gene TRBD2, 5 bases. Trimming removed 9 bases from V and 5 bases from J, with 16 bases in between. This CDR3 comprises 13 residues. CDR1 is LGHNA, CDR2 YSLEER, per germline. DNA of the CDR3: TGCGCCAGTACGGGAAGGGTGGGGGAGACCCAGTACTTC. Translating gives CASTGRVGETQYF.

This rearrangement joins TRBV4-2 to TRBJ2-7; D is perhaps TRBD1 (5 bases). Germline V gene sequence: CDR1 LGHNA, CDR2 YNFKEQ. The CDR3 totals 14 residues. V gave up 4 bases and J gave up 0 bases, with 10 bases separating them. The CDR3 DNA sequence: TGTGCCAGCAGCCGAGGACACCTCTCCTACGAGCAGTACTTC. Its translation: CASSRGHLSYEQYF.

The chain uses TRBV7-9 and TRBJ2-7; 8 bases map to TRBD1. CDR1 and CDR2 (germline): SEHNR, FQNEAQ (reference sequence). V lost 6 bases and J lost 4; bases outside the gene matches: 11. The CDR3 runs 15 residues. The CDR3 DNA reads TGTGCCAGCAGTTCACAGGGGGATAGGGAGTACGAGCAGTACTTC. Translation gives CASSSQGDREYEQYF.

The J gene is TRBJ2-1, the V gene TRBV24-1, with TRBD1 identical over 8 bases. Germline-derived CDR1 and CDR2 are KGHDR and SFDVKD. Germline trimming cut 3 bases from V and 8 bases from J; bases unmatched to any gene: 8. This CDR3 has 15 residues. DNA for the CDR3: TGTGCCACCAGTGATATCGTGGCAGGGGGCGATGAGCAGTTCTTC. Protein sequence: CATSDIVAGGDEQFF.

J is TRBJ1-3 and V is TRBV15; D is uncertain. The CDR3 runs to 16 residues. Trimming shortened V by 0 bases and J by 0 bases, and 9 bases separated the two germline ends. Germline V gene lookup returns CDR1 LNHNV and CDR2 YYDKDF (reference sequence). In DNA form, the CDR3 reads TGTGCCACCAGCAGAGATCGCGGAGGCTCTGGAAACACCATATATTTT. Translated: CATSRDRGGSGNTIYF.

The chain links TRBV18 to TRBJ2-3; 7 nucleotides line up with TRBD1. The CDR3 has 13 amino acids. The trim removed 3 bases at V and 7 bases at J, leaving 4 bases unmatched. The germline V gene has CDR1 KGHSH and CDR2 LQKENI. In DNA, the CDR3 is TGTGCCAGCTCACCTACAGGGGAGAATACGCAGTATTTT. Translated, it gives CASSPTGENTQYF.

V and J are TRBV27 and TRBJ2-1; the match to TRBD2 covers 10 bases. Germline V gene lookup returns CDR1 MNHEY and CDR2 SMNVEV (reference sequence). This CDR3 spans 14 amino acids. J lost 6 bases, V lost 4 bases, and 3 bases had no gene match. The CDR3 is CASSYLAGGNEQFF. In DNA form, the CDR3 reads TGTGCCAGCAGTTATTTAGCGGGGGGCAATGAGCAGTTCTTC.

In DNA, the CDR3 is TGTGCCAGCAGCTTAGCGGGGAGCGGGGAGCTGTTTTTT. Amino acids: CASSLAGSGELFF. The chain recombines TRBV7-6 with TRBJ2-2; a weak D match, TRBD2 (5 bases). Germline assignment: CDR1 SGHVS and CDR2 FNYEAQ. The CDR3 runs 13 residues. Trimming shortened V by 0 bases and J by 7 bases, and 6 bases separated the two germline ends.

The DNA of the CDR3 is TGCGCCAGCAGCCAGGACAGGGCCCTTGGGGCCAACGTCCTGACTTTC. Translation: CASSQDRALGANVLTF. The V and J genes are TRBV4-3 and TRBJ2-6, with 8 bases that match TRBD1. Germline V gene data show CDR1 as LGHNA and CDR2 as YSLEER. This CDR3 contains 16 residues. The ends lost 3 bases at V and 3 bases at J; junction bases unmatched: 4.

This chain links TRBV6-2 or TRBV6-3 with TRBJ1-2; possible D gene TRBD1, 5 bases. This CDR3 is built from 14 residues. Between the trimmed V and J ends, which lost 5 bases and 0 bases, there was a span of 10 bases. The germline V gene has CDR1 MNHEY and CDR2 SVGEGT. CDR3 residues: CASSTQGTNYGYTF. The CDR3 DNA reads TGTGCCAGCAGTACCCAGGGAACTAACTATGGCTACACCTTC.

The CDR3 sequence is CASSAPGGPGVNEQFF. For the CDR3, the DNA is TGTGCCAGCAGTGCCCCCGGGGGACCGGGGGTCAATGAGCAGTTCTTC. The chain couples TRBV6-1 to TRBJ2-1; D is possibly TRBD2 (6 bases). Germline-derived CDR1 and CDR2 are MNHNS and SASEGT. Trimming removed 4 bases at V and 6 bases at J, with 19 bases between. The length of the CDR3 is 16 residues.

The CDR3 is CASSRQPPPGELFF. CDR3 in DNA: TGTGCCAGCAGCCGACAACCTCCCCCCGGGGAGCTGTTTTTT. V and J are TRBV6-2 or TRBV6-3 and TRBJ2-2; D remains ambiguous. The CDR3 is 14 residues long. The ends were cut back, 6 bases at V and 6 bases at J, with 14 bases in the middle. CDR1 is MNHEY and CDR2 is SVGEGT in the germline V gene.

The V gene is TRBV4-3, the J gene TRBJ2-7; D gene ambiguous. The CDR3 has 15 residues. CDR1 is LGHNA and CDR2 is YSLEER in the germline V gene. Trimming took off 0 bases at V and 1 base at J, with 10 bases between the two ends. The CDR3 protein is CASSQDRTASYEQYF. The CDR3 coding sequence is TGCGCCAGCAGCCAAGATCGTACAGCTTCCTACGAGCAGTACTTC.